This entry concerns a single T cell receptor beta chain. No antigen is known for it. The donors comprised healthy bone marrow donors. With 60 Vbeta and 13 Jbeta primers, the PCR was carried out. The assay was immunoSEQ multiplex PCR, and TCRdb's table has in-frame clones only and misses some. The data contain roughly 150,000 clones, 70% to 90% of them singletons. The germline V gene encodes CDR1 LGHNA and CDR2 YNFKEQ. The CDR3 loop spans 15 amino acids. The V gene end was trimmed by 5 bases and the J gene end by 4 bases; junction bases not matched to a gene: 8. This sample stems from a study of cytomegalovirus exposure and HLA in healthy donors. Study observations and caveats: Reports indicated that the classifier achieved high specificity and sensitivity in diagnosing cytomegalovirus status. A missense variant in DCLRE1C was later tied to TCR beta V- and J-gene trimming. Differences between HLA loci emerged in a later analysis of TCR association rates, with DRB1 most and HLA-C fewest.

V is TRBV4-2 and J is TRBJ1-5; 7 bases fit TRBD1. Material for sequencing was PBMCs. The receptor comes from a woman between 35 and 50 years old in good health and CMV-seropositive. For the CDR3, the DNA is TGTGCCAGCAGCGCACAGGGGAGCACTAATCAGCCCCAGCATTTT. Translating it yields CASSAQGSTNQPQHF.